The 6 T cell receptor beta chains listed next were all sequenced from one sample in a study of T cells after yellow fever vaccination (dated by TCRdb to about 2019). The library was obtained by 5' RACE. Data came from an Illumina HiSeq 2500. TCRdb itself trimmed the public reads at Q25 with fastp, ran MiXCR and retained productive beta chains. Each record represents a unique CDR3 protein, reported with the most common genes and DNA among its rows. The sample table shows about 96,000 distinct CDR3 sequences, and around 9.8% are seen once. In total, the top ten clones hold roughly 15% of the sample. The treatment or condition label corresponds to: live attenuated yellow fever vaccine strain. This sample comprised CD8+ T cells not binding an NS4B(214-222) dextramer, sorted from PBMCs, obtained approximately 16 days after the first yellow fever vaccination. The cell subset or site label on this specimen signifies: NS4B epitope dextramer-negative CD8 T cells. These receptors were collected from a man aged 18 to 29 who received the YFV17D yellow fever vaccine.

The chain joins TRBV27 to TRBJ1-2, with D hard to call. V gave up 0 bases and J gave up 0 bases, with 8 bases separating them. Germline V gives CDR1 MNHEY, CDR2 SMNVEV (reference sequence). The CDR3 consists of 15 residues. CDR3 DNA sequence: TGTGCCAGCAGTTTATCGTCGTCAGCTAACTATGGCTACACCTTC. It codes for CASSLSSSANYGYTF.

This rearrangement joins TRBV5-4 to TRBJ2-3; 8 bases agree with TRBD2. The CDR3 has 14 residues. Per the germline V gene, CDR1 is SGHNT and CDR2 is YYREEE (reference sequence). V lost 3 bases, J lost 3 bases, and 3 bases stayed unmatched. Here the CDR3 DNA reads TGTGCCAGCAGCTCTGGACTAGCAACAGATACGCAGTATTTT. Translated: CASSSGLATDTQYF.

The V gene is TRBV30, the J gene TRBJ2-7; 9 bases map to TRBD2. CDR3 length equals 13 residues. J gave up 3 bases and V 2 bases, and 2 bases lay outside the gene matches. Germline assignment: CDR1 GTSNPN and CDR2 SVGIG (reference sequence). The CDR3 loop is CAWSLAGFYEQYF. The CDR3 nucleotides are TGTGCCTGGAGTCTAGCGGGGTTCTACGAGCAGTACTTC. Looking up the rest from reference TRBV30 and TRBJ2-7 gives the full variable domain: SQTIHQWPATLVQPVGSPLSLECTVEGTSNPNLYWYRQAAGRGLQLLFYSVGIGQISSEVPQNLSASRPQDRQFILSSKKLLLSDSGFYLCAWSLAGFYEQYFGPGTRLTVT.

DNA of the CDR3: TGTGCCAGCAGCCCCTGGGCCAGCGGGGGGTTGGATGAGCAGTTCTTC. As protein: CASSPWASGGLDEQFF. The rearrangement joins TRBV12-3 or TRBV12-4 to TRBJ2-1; 9 nucleotides agree with TRBD2. J was trimmed by 8 bases and V by 6 bases; bases with no gene match: 14. This CDR3 has 16 amino acids.

This clonotype was seen more than once but under ten times. The V and J genes are TRBV5-1 and TRBJ1-3; D is unclear. Per germline, CDR1 SGHRS and CDR2 YFSETQ. V was shortened by 4 bases and J by 0 bases, with 14 bases between the two germline ends. The CDR3 totals 16 residues. CDR3 sequence (DNA): TGCGCCAGCAGCCGCGGACTTTCCTCCTCTGGAAACACCATATATTTT. Its translation is CASSRGLSSSGNTIYF.

This clonotype has just a few counts. The chain combines TRBV7-6 with TRBJ1-1; possible D gene TRBD1, 5 bases. Trimming pared 0 bases from V and 5 bases from J, leaving 13 bases between. This CDR3 spans 15 amino acids. Germline CDR1 and CDR2: SGHVS and FNYEAQ. The CDR3 is CASSLAGPGRTEAFF. The CDR3 DNA reads as TGTGCCAGCAGCTTAGCGGGACCGGGGAGAACTGAAGCTTTCTTT.